Reported below is one T cell receptor beta chain. This entry is derived from a study of CD8 T cells in Susac syndrome. RNA was extracted with the RNeasy kit, and a quantity of roughly 0.5 to 1 ug was reverse transcribed using random hexamers. Multiplex immunoSEQ PCR targeted 54 Vbeta and 13 Jbeta TCR beta segments. TCRdb called the immunoSEQ multiplex PCR reads again in MiXCR, with one record for every CDR3 protein. The profile covers under 200,000 distinct CDR3 sequences, with roughly 96% appearing a single time and approximately 0.094% taken by the ten largest. The sequenced sample was CD4+ T cells from PBMCs. The clonotype comes from a human donor in good health.

CDR3: CASSVRQGRYEQYV. The CDR3 nucleotides are TGTGCCAGCAGCGTAAGACAGGGGCGGTACGAGCAGTACGTC. This rearrangement joins TRBV9 to TRBJ2-7; 8 bases align to TRBD1. Germline V gene data show CDR1 as SGDLS and CDR2 as YYNGEE. The CDR3 spans 14 residues. J was trimmed by 4 bases and V by 1 base; bases with no gene match: 4.